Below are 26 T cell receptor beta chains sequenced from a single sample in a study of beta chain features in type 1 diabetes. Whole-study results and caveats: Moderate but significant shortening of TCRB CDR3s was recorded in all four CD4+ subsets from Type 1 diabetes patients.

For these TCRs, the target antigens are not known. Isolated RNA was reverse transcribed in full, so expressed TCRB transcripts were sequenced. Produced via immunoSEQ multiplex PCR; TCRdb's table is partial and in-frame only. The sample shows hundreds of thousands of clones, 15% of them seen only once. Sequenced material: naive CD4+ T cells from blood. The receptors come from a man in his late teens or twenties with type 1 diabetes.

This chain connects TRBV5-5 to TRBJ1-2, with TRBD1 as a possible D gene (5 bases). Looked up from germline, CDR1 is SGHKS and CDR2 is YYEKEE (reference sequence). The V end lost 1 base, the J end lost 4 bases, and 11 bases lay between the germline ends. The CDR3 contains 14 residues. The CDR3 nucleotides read TGTGCCAGCAGCTTGTTCGGACACGGCTATGGCTACACCTTC. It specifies CASSLFGHGYGYTF.

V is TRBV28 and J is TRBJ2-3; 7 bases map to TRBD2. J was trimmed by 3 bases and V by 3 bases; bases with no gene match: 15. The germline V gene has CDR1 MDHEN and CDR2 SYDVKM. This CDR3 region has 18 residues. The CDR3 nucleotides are TGTGCCAGCAGTTTGCTTGGGTTAGCGGGCGGAATAACAGATACGCAGTATTTT. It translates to CASSLLGLAGGITDTQYF.

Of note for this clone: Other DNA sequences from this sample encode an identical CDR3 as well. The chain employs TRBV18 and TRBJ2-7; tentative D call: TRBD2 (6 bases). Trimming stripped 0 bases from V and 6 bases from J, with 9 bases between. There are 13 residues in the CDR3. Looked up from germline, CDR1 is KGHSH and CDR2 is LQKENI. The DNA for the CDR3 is TGTGCCAGCTCACCACCGCAGGGAGGCGAGCAGTACTTC. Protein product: CASSPPQGGEQYF. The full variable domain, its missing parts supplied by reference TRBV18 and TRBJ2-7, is NAGVMQNPRHLVRRRGQEARLRCSPMKGHSHVYWYRQLPEEGLKFMVYLQKENIIDESGMPKERFSAEFPKEGPSILRIQQVVRGDSAAYFCASSPPQGGEQYFGPGTRLTVT.

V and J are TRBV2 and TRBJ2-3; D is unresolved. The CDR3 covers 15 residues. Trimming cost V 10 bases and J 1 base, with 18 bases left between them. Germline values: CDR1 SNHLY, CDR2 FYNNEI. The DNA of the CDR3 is TGTGCCATTATGATGGAGCTACGCCGCACAGATACGCAGTATTTT. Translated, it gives CAIMMELRRTDTQYF.

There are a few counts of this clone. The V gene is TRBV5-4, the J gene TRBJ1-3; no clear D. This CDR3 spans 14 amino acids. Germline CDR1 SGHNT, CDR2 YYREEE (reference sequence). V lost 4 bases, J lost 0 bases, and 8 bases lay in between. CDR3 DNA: TGTGCCAGCAGCGCCAGGTTCTCTGGAAACACCATATATTTT. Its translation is CASSARFSGNTIYF.

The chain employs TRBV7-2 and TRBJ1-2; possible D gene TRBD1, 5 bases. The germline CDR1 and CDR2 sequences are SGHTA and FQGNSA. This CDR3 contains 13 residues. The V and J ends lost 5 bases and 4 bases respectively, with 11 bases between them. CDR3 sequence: CASSPPTVYGYTF. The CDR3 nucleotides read TGTGCCAGCAGCCCACCGACAGTCTATGGCTACACCTTC.

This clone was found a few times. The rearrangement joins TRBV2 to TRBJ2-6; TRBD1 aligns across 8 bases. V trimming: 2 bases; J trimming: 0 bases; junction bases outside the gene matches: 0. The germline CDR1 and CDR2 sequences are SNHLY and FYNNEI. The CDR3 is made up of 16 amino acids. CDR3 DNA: TGTGCCAGCAGTGAACAGGGGGCCTCTGGGGCCAACGTCCTGACTTTC. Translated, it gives CASSEQGASGANVLTF.

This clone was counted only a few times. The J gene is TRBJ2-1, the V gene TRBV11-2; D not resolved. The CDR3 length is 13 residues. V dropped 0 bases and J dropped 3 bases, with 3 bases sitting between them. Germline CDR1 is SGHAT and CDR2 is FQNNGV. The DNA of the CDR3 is TGTGCCAGCAGCTTAGACAGCTACAATGAGCAGTTCTTC. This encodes CASSLDSYNEQFF. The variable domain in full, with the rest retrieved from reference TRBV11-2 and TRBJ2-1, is EAGVAQSPRYKIIEKRQSVAFWCNPISGHATLYWYQQILGQGPKLLIQFQNNGVVDDSQLPKDRFSAERLKGVDSTLKIQPAKLEDSAVYLCASSLDSYNEQFFGPGTRLTVL.

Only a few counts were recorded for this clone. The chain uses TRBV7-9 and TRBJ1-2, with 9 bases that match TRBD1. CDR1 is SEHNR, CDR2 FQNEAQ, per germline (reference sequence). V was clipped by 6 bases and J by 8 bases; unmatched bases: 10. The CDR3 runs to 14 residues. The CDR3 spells CASSHNGQGFGYTF. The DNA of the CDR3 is TGTGCCAGCAGTCATAACGGACAGGGGTTCGGCTACACCTTC.

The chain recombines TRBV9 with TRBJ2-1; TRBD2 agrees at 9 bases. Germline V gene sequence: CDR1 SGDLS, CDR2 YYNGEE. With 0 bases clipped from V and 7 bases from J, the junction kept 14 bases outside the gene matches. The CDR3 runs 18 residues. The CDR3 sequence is CASSVVSRAGGPMNEQFF. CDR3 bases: TGTGCCAGCAGCGTAGTCTCCAGGGCGGGAGGGCCGATGAATGAGCAGTTCTTC.

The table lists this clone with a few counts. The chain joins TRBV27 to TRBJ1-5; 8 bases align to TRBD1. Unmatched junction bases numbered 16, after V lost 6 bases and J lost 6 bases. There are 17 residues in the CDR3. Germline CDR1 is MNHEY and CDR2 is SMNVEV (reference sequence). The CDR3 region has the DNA TGTGCCAGCAGAGCTTGGGCAGGGGGCAATTTGGGTCAGCCCCAGCATTTT. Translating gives CASRAWAGGNLGQPQHF.

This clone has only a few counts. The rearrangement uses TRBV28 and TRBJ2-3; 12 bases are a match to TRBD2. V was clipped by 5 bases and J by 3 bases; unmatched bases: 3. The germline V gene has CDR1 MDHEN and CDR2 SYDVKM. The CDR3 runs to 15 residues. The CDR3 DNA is TGTGCCAGCAGTCCACTAGCGGGGGGTACAGATACGCAGTATTTT. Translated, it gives CASSPLAGGTDTQYF. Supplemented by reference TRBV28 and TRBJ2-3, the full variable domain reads DVKVTQSSRYLVKRTGEKVFLECVQDMDHENMFWYRQDPGLGLRLIYFSYDVKMKEKGDIPEGYSVSREKKERFSLILESASTNQTSMYLCASSPLAGGTDTQYFGPGTRLTVL.

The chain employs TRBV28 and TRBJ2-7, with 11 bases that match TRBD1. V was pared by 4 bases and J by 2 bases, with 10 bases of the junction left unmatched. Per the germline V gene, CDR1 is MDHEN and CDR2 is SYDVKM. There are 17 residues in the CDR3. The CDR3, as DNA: TGTGCCAGCAGTTATGGACAGGGGGCCGCTTTAACCTACGAGCAGTACTTC. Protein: CASSYGQGAALTYEQYF.

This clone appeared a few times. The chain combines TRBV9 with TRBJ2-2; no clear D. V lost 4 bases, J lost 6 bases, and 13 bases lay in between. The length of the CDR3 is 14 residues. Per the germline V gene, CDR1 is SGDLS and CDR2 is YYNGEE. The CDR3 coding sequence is TGTGCCAGCAGCTTAGAGAGGTTCCCCGGGGAGCTGTTTTTT. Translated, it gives CASSLERFPGELFF.

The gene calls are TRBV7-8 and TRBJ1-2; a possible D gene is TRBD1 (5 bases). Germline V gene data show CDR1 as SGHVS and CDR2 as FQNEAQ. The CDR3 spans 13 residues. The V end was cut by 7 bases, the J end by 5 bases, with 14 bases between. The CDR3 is CASTINRLYGYTF. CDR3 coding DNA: TGTGCCAGCACCATAAACAGGCTTTATGGCTACACCTTC.

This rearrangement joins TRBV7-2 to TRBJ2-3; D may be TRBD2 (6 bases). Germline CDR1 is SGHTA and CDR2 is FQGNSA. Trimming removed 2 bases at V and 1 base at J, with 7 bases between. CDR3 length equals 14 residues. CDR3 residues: CASSLSSGTDTQYF. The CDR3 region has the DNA TGTGCCAGCAGCTTATCTAGCGGCACAGATACGCAGTATTTT.

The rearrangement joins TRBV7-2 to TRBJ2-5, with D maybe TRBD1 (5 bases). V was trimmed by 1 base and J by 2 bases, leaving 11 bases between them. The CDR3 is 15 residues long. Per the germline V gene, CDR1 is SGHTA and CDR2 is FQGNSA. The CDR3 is CASSLVAAGQETQYF. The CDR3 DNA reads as TGTGCCAGCAGCTTAGTTGCGGCAGGGCAAGAGACCCAGTACTTC.

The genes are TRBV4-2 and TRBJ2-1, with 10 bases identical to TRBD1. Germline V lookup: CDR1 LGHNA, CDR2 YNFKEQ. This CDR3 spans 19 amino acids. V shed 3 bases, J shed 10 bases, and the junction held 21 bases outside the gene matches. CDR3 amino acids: CASSHPGQGKGYSSLEQFF. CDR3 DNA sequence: TGTGCCAGCAGCCATCCGGGACAGGGGAAAGGTTACAGCAGTTTGGAGCAGTTCTTC.

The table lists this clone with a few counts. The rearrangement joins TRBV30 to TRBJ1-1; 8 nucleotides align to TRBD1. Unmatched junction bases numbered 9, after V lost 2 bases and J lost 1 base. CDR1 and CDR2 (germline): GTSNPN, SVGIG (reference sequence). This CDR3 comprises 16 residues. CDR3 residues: CAWSTPGGAGNTEAFF. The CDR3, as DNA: TGTGCCTGGAGTACCCCAGGGGGCGCGGGGAACACTGAAGCTTTCTTT.

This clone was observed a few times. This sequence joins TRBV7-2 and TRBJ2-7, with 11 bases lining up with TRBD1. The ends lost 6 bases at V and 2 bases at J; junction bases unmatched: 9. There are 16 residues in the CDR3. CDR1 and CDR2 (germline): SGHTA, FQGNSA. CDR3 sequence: CASSFTSGQGAYEQYF. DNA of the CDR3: TGTGCCAGCAGTTTTACCTCGGGACAGGGGGCCTACGAGCAGTACTTC. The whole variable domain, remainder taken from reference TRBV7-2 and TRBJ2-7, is GAGVSQSPSNKVTEKGKDVELRCDPISGHTALYWYRQSLGQGLEFLIYFQGNSAPDKSGLPSDRFSAERTGGSVSTLTIQRTQQEDSAVYLCASSFTSGQGAYEQYFGPGTRLTVT.

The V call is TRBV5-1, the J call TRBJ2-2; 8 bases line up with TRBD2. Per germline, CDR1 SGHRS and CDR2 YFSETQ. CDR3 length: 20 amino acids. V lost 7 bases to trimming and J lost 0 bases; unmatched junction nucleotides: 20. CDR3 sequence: CASRTQERGTRSANTGELFF. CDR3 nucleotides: TGCGCCAGCCGCACCCAAGAGCGGGGGACCCGAAGCGCGAACACCGGGGAGCTGTTTTTT. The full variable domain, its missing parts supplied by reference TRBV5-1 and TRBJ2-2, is KAGVTQTPRYLIKTRGQQVTLSCSPISGHRSVSWYQQTPGQGLQFLFEYFSETQRNKGNFPGRFSGRQFSNSRSEMNVSTLELGDSALYLCASRTQERGTRSANTGELFFGEGSRLTVL.

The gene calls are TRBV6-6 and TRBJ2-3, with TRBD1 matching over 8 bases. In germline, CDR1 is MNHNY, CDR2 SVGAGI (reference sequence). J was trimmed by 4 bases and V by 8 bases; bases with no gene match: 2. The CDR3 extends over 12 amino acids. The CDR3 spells CASGQGPDTQYF. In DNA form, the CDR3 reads TGTGCCAGCGGACAGGGCCCAGATACGCAGTATTTT.

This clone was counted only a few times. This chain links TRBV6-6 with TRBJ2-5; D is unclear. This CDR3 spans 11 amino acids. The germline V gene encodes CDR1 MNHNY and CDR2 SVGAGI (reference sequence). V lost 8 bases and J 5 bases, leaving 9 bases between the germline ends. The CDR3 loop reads CASARTETQYF. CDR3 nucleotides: TGTGCCAGCGCCAGAACGGAGACCCAGTACTTC.

This CDR3 is CASSLTAGTSTDTQYF. The CDR3 DNA is TGTGCCAGCAGCTTAACCGCAGGAACTAGCACAGATACGCAGTATTTT. The chain couples TRBV7-2 to TRBJ2-3; D remains unclear. Looked up from germline, CDR1 is SGHTA and CDR2 is FQGNSA. V was clipped by 2 bases and J by 0 bases, with 12 bases between them. This CDR3 contains 16 residues.

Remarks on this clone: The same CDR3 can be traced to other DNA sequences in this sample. The CDR3: CASSLGRETQYF. The CDR3 region has the DNA TGTGCCAGCAGCTTAGGTCGAGAGACCCAGTACTTC. This chain connects TRBV7-2 to TRBJ2-5; no firm D call. This CDR3 is 12 amino acids long. CDR1 and CDR2 (germline): SGHTA, FQGNSA. Trimming left V 1 base short and J 4 bases short, with 4 bases between.

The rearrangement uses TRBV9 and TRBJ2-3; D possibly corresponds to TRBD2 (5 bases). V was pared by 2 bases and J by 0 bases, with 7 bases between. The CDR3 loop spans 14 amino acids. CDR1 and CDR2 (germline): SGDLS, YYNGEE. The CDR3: CASSVLASTDTQYF. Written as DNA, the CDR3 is TGTGCCAGCAGCGTCCTAGCTAGCACAGATACGCAGTATTTT.